This T cell receptor (beta chain) comes out of a study of metastatic and nonmetastatic thyroid tumors. At the level of the study: Peripheral blood and tumor or nodule samples from malignant and benign thyroid patients were compared. Study-level findings and limits: Compared with benign nodules, malignant thyroid tumors were reported to have significantly higher TCR beta diversity in both blood and tumor.

The ends lost 2 bases at V and 5 bases at J; junction bases unmatched: 7. This CDR3 has 17 residues. CDR1 is MNHNS, CDR2 SASEGT, per germline. Before thyroid surgery, none of the patients had received any treatment. This clone was detected only a few times. Its antigen is as yet unknown. MiXCR was used by TCRdb to re-call the PCR reads. Here the sample spans about 21,000 clones, 28% being singletons. The clonotype was recovered from a male donor with papillary thyroid cancer or a benign thyroid nodule (not recorded which). Some clones in this sample may be carry-over from other donors' samples. The material sequenced was tumor tissue. The rearrangement links TRBV6-1 to TRBJ2-1; 12 bases match TRBD2. The CDR3 nucleotides read TGTGCCAGCAGTGAACTGACTAGCGGGAGAAAGAACAATGAGCAGTTCTTC. This sequence encodes CASSELTSGRKNNEQFF.